The present TCR beta chain was sequenced within a study of T-cell memory formation after mild COVID-19. As to this clonotype: Its antigen is as yet unknown.

Findings of the study overall: Pre-infection memory showed some responding clones, and this suggested that cross-reactive memory joined. CM and EM subsets held most contracting CD4+ clones; EMRA held CD8+ ones.

Each CDR3 protein gets one entry after TCRdb re-called the 5' RACE reads with MiXCR. The sample carries 250,000 or so distinct CDR3 sequences, over 8.5% recorded once. The V end was cut by 5 bases, the J end by 1 base, with 14 bases between. Looked up from germline, CDR1 is SEHNR and CDR2 is FQNEAQ (reference sequence). This CDR3 has 15 residues. The TCR originated in a man younger than 35 who had mild COVID-19 (a few samples of this study predate the infection). Cell type and time point are not known. The chain uses TRBV7-9 and TRBJ2-5; no clear D. Sequencing used PBMCs or a T cell subset sorted from them (not recorded which). The CDR3 loop reads CASSPLASPQETQYF. The CDR3, as DNA: TGTGCCAGCAGCCCCCTGGCAAGTCCCCAAGAGACCCAGTACTTC. Drawing the rest from reference TRBV7-9 and TRBJ2-5, the complete variable domain is DTGVSQNPRHKITKRGQNVTFRCDPISEHNRLYWYRQTLGQGPEFLTYFQNEAQLEKSRLLSDRFSAERPKGSFSTLEIQRTEQGDSAMYLCASSPLASPQETQYFGPGTRLLVL.